This T cell receptor beta chain was recorded in a study of cytomegalovirus exposure and HLA in healthy donors. This clone was picked up a small number of times. Its antigen is not identified. Both 60 Vbeta primers and 13 Jbeta primers went into the PCR. TCRdb's copy holds only in-frame clones and misses some; the assay was immunoSEQ multiplex PCR. The table shows 120,000 to 150,000 clones, with less than 10% occurring only once. Study-wide results and limits: Three chains tied to CMV proved CMV antigen-specific in vitro. Most TCR sequences were seen very rarely across donors, but some public TCRs occurred in many. A missense DCLRE1C variant was associated with V- and J-gene trimming of TCR beta chains in a later analysis, and an independent cohort replicated the association.

The V and J ends lost 2 bases and 3 bases respectively, with 10 bases between them. Germline loops: CDR1 MNHEY, CDR2 SVGAGI. This CDR3 is 14 amino acids long. This sequence joins TRBV6-5 and TRBJ1-1; D remains ambiguous. The TCR sequence derives from a male donor in good health and CMV-seronegative. Sequenced input: PBMCs. The DNA for the CDR3 is TGTGCCAGCAGTTACAATGCCGGGGACACTGAAGCTTTCTTT. Its translation is CASSYNAGDTEAFF.